This TCR beta chain was recovered during a study of blood T cells in healthy people across ages. Per the germline V gene, CDR1 is SEHNR and CDR2 is FQNEAQ (reference sequence). The V segment lost 3 bases and the J segment 2 bases; nucleotides outside the gene matches: 2. This CDR3 is built from 14 residues. A second PCR of roughly 6 to 12 cycles used a sample-barcoded 5' primer and a J-beta primer mix. TCRdb redid the calling of the 5' RACE reads with MiXCR, one entry per CDR3 protein. Altogether roughly 800,000 distinct CDR3 sequences are present, 20% to 30% being singletons, with the ten largest covering approximately 4%. This clonotype has just a few counts. This same sample was also taken into another study, of T cells of mothers and their children.

The receptor was isolated from a boy younger than 18 in good health. The specimen was blood. This sequence joins TRBV7-9 and TRBJ2-5; 8 bases align to TRBD1. In nucleotides, the CDR3 is TGTGCCAGCAGCTTCGGGGACAGGCAAGAGACCCAGTACTTC. This encodes CASSFGDRQETQYF.